The next 24 T cell receptor beta chains were all read from a single sample in a study of vaccination and CD4 T cells after COVID-19. Once obtained from cultured CD4+ T cells, the DNA was sequenced using the Oncomine TCR Beta short-read assay. TCRdb processed the PCR reads anew with MiXCR; each CDR3 protein has one entry. The sample consists of 15,000 or so distinct CDR3 sequences, about 40% of them appearing once. Regarding treatment: approximately nine-day PBMC culture with coronavirus spike peptide pools or control peptides (ViraFEST assay). These receptors are not linked to any known antigen. The specimen sequenced was cultured CD4+ T cells from blood. The receptors shown here come from a human donor with COVID-19.

The CDR3 sequence is CSARDGVADEQFF. In nucleotides, the CDR3 is TGCAGTGCTAGAGATGGGGTAGCCGATGAGCAGTTCTTC. The chain couples TRBV20-1 to TRBJ2-1; D not certain. CDR1 is DFQATT, CDR2 SNEGSKA, per germline (reference sequence). This CDR3 region has 13 residues. Between the trimmed V and J ends, which lost 0 bases and 8 bases, there was a span of 11 bases.

The V gene is TRBV12-3 or TRBV12-4, the J gene TRBJ1-5; D gene ambiguous. The CDR3 covers 13 residues. Trimming removed 6 bases at V and 2 bases at J, with 8 bases between. CDR3 loop: CASRKRRNQPQHF. The CDR3, as DNA: TGTGCCAGCAGGAAGAGGCGCAATCAGCCCCAGCATTTT.

The chain carries TRBV7-6 and TRBJ2-6; maybe TRBD1 (6 bases). V was trimmed by 3 bases and J by 3 bases, leaving 15 bases between them. The germline V gene encodes CDR1 SGHVS and CDR2 FNYEAQ. This CDR3 contains 17 residues. Here the CDR3 DNA reads TGTGCCAGCAGCTTCGGGACAACCTACGGTGGGGCCAACGTCCTGACTTTC. The encoded protein is CASSFGTTYGGANVLTF.

The table lists this clonotype with a few counts. The rearrangement links TRBV19 to TRBJ1-2; no clear D gene. This CDR3 is 15 amino acids long. Trimming pared 4 bases from V and 1 base from J, leaving 13 bases between. Germline values: CDR1 LNHDA, CDR2 SQIVND (reference sequence). CDR3 region: CASSTIVENNYGYTF. For the CDR3, the DNA is TGTGCCAGTAGTACCATCGTAGAGAATAACTATGGCTACACCTTC. Full variable domain (remainder filled in from reference TRBV19 and TRBJ1-2): DGGITQSPKYLFRKEGQNVTLSCEQNLNHDAMYWYRQDPGQGLRLIYYSQIVNDFQKGDIAEGYSVSREKKESFPLTVTSAQKNPTAFYLCASSTIVENNYGYTFGSGTRLTVV.

DNA for the CDR3: TGTGCCAGCCAGGACAGACTCTATGGCTACACCTTC. This gives the protein CASQDRLYGYTF. The rearrangement joins TRBV6-1 to TRBJ1-2; tentative D call: TRBD1 (6 bases). Trimming cost V 8 bases and J 4 bases, with 11 bases left between them. Germline values: CDR1 MNHNS, CDR2 SASEGT. The CDR3 sequence is 12 residues long.

In its sample, this clonotype was seen once. The rearrangement uses TRBV25-1 and TRBJ1-6; 7 bases map to TRBD1. Germline CDR1 is MGHDK and CDR2 is SYGVNS. The CDR3 covers 16 residues. Germline trimming cut 2 bases from V and 7 bases from J; bases unmatched to any gene: 8. The CDR3 nucleotides are TGTGCCAGCAGTGAAAGCCCGGGACAGACAAATTCACCCCTCCACTTT. Translation gives CASSESPGQTNSPLHF.

This chain joins TRBV7-2 and TRBJ2-2, with 7 positions matching TRBD1. CDR1 SGHTA and CDR2 FQGNSA come from the germline V gene. The length of the CDR3 is 15 residues. Trimming at V came to 0 bases and at J to 6 bases, leaving 4 bases not matched to a gene. The CDR3 sequence: CASSLAARGSGELFF. In DNA form, the CDR3 reads TGTGCCAGCAGCTTAGCAGCCAGGGGGTCCGGGGAGCTGTTTTTT.

This clonotype was detected only a few times. The J gene is TRBJ1-1, the V gene TRBV6-5; D perhaps matches TRBD1 (5 bases). Germline CDR1 MNHEY, CDR2 SVGAGI. V was clipped by 0 bases and J by 6 bases, with 8 bases between them. The CDR3 runs 13 residues. The CDR3 DNA reads as TGTGCCAGCAGTTACTCGCGGGGGTCTGAAGCTTTCTTT. Protein: CASSYSRGSEAFF.

Only a few counts were recorded for this clonotype. J is TRBJ1-1 and V is TRBV28, with TRBD1 identical over 9 bases. The CDR3 is made up of 16 amino acids. Germline values: CDR1 MDHEN, CDR2 SYDVKM. The V and J ends lost 4 bases and 4 bases, in that order; junction bases with no gene match: 10. CDR3 sequence reads: CASSSVGTGSGTEAFF. The CDR3, as DNA: TGTGCCAGCAGTTCGGTGGGGACAGGGTCGGGCACTGAAGCTTTCTTT.

In its sample, this clonotype was seen a few times. The V call is TRBV6-2 or TRBV6-3, the J call TRBJ2-5; 8 bases match TRBD1. The germline CDR1 and CDR2 sequences are MNHEY and SVGEGT. This CDR3 spans 13 amino acids. The ends lost 6 bases at V and 3 bases at J; junction bases unmatched: 3. DNA for the CDR3: TGTGCCAGCAGGCAGACAGGGGAAGAGACCCAGTACTTC. It encodes CASRQTGEETQYF.

The V and J genes are TRBV6-1 and TRBJ1-1; D gene unclear. V was cut by 7 bases and J by 8 bases, with 11 bases left in between. This CDR3 contains 11 residues. Per the germline V gene, CDR1 is MNHNS and CDR2 is SASEGT. CDR3 sequence: CASILIREAFF. CDR3 bases: TGTGCCAGCATCCTTATCCGGGAAGCTTTCTTT.

This chain joins TRBV11-2 and TRBJ2-2; unclear D gene. V was trimmed by 1 base and J by 0 bases, leaving 6 bases between them. The CDR3 sequence is 15 residues long. Germline V gene data show CDR1 as SGHAT and CDR2 as FQNNGV. The CDR3 nucleotides read TGTGCCAGCAGCTTAGTTGAGACGAACACCGGGGAGCTGTTTTTT. This gives the protein CASSLVETNTGELFF.

The chain carries TRBV27 and TRBJ2-5, with 8 nucleotides matching TRBD2. CDR3 length: 14 amino acids. With 5 bases clipped from V and 3 bases from J, the junction kept 5 bases outside the gene matches. Germline CDR1 reads MNHEY; CDR2 reads SMNVEV (reference sequence). The CDR3 DNA follows: TGTGCCAGCAGTCCGGCGGGGGGAAAAGAGACCCAGTACTTC. It encodes CASSPAGGKETQYF.

In regard to this clonotype: An end of the junction does not agree with germline; a read error may underlie this. J is TRBJ1-2 and V is TRBV2; D is uncertain. This CDR3 is 16 amino acids long. Germline CDR1 and CDR2: SNHLY and FYNNEI. The CDR3 DNA reads TGTGCCAGCAGTGAATTGTCAGCCGGGGTAAACTATGGCTGCACCTTC. Amino acids: CASSELSAGVNYGCTF.

This clonotype was seen more than once but under ten times. Germline is not matched at one junction end, which may reflect a read error. The chain is built from TRBV20-1 and TRBJ1-5; D unclear. The CDR3 consists of 14 residues. CDR1 is DFQATT and CDR2 is SNEGSKA in the germline V gene (reference sequence). CDR3 amino acids: CSARVAGADQPQHF. CDR3 nucleotide sequence: TGCAGTGCCAGAGTGGCAGGAGCGGATCAGCCCCAGCATTTT.

V usage is TRBV11-2 and J usage is TRBJ2-5; perhaps D is TRBD1 or TRBD2 (5 bases each). CDR3 size: 15 residues. Germline loops: CDR1 SGHAT, CDR2 FQNNGV. Trimming removed 5 bases from V and 2 bases from J, with 15 bases in between. The CDR3 sequence: CASSRPTGGQETQYF. CDR3 in DNA: TGTGCCAGCAGCCGACCGACTGGGGGACAAGAGACCCAGTACTTC.

This clonotype was seen a handful of times. The rearrangement joins TRBV20-1 to TRBJ1-4; 7 bases match TRBD1. The germline V gene encodes CDR1 DFQATT and CDR2 SNEGSKA (reference sequence). The CDR3 loop spans 15 amino acids. V lost 2 bases and J lost 8; bases outside the gene matches: 11. The CDR3 sequence: CSARPPRGSQEKLFF. The CDR3, as DNA: TGCAGTGCTAGACCCCCCAGGGGGTCCCAAGAAAAACTGTTTTTT.

Written as DNA, the CDR3 is TGTGCCAGCAGGCCAGGGATCTCCTATAATTCACCCCTCCACTTT. Protein product: CASRPGISYNSPLHF. The J gene is TRBJ1-6, the V gene TRBV7-2, with a possible D match to TRBD1 (5 bases). With 6 bases removed from V and 0 bases from J, the gap between germline ends came to 9 bases. Germline assignment: CDR1 SGHTA and CDR2 FQGNSA. CDR3 length: 15 residues.

J is TRBJ1-6 and V is TRBV15; no clear D gene. The ends were cut back, 0 bases at V and 10 bases at J, with 7 bases in the middle. Per germline, CDR1 LNHNV and CDR2 YYDKDF (reference sequence). The CDR3 totals 13 residues. CDR3 in amino acids: CATSRDLGSPLHF. The CDR3 nucleotides are TGTGCCACCAGCAGAGATTTAGGATCACCCCTCCACTTT.

The rearrangement joins TRBV20-1 to TRBJ2-2; D is uncertain. The V gene lost 3 bases and the J gene lost 6 bases, with 11 bases spanning the gap. The CDR3 is 13 residues long. The germline gives CDR1 DFQATT, CDR2 SNEGSKA (reference sequence). CDR3 coding DNA: TGCAGTGCTAGGATGGGTTCGGCCGGGGAGCTGTTTTTT. Protein product: CSARMGSAGELFF.

This clonotype has a handful of counts. V usage is TRBV20-1 and J usage is TRBJ2-1; possible D gene TRBD2, 5 bases. V was shortened by 6 bases and J by 6 bases, with 24 bases between the two germline ends. The CDR3 has 16 residues. Looked up from germline, CDR1 is DFQATT and CDR2 is SNEGSKA (reference sequence). The CDR3 DNA reads TGCAGTGCCCGTCCCCCACTAGGTTCTCATTTCAATGAGCAGTTCTTC. Its translation is CSARPPLGSHFNEQFF.

This clonotype was observed a handful of times. The chain combines TRBV6-1 with TRBJ2-2, with D maybe TRBD1 (6 bases). Germline CDR1 reads MNHNS; CDR2 reads SASEGT. The CDR3 sequence is 16 residues long. Trimming pared 7 bases from V and 3 bases from J, leaving 18 bases between. The CDR3 loop reads CASTLRGRGYTGELFF. The CDR3 nucleotides are TGTGCCAGCACCCTTCGGGGCAGGGGATACACCGGGGAGCTGTTTTTT.

This clonotype has a handful of counts. The V gene is TRBV20-1, the J gene TRBJ1-5, with TRBD1 matching 9 bases. This CDR3 is 12 amino acids long. The germline CDR1 and CDR2 sequences are DFQATT and SNEGSKA (reference sequence). This CDR3 is CIRTGDYQPQHF. Written as DNA, the CDR3 is TGCATTAGGACAGGGGATTATCAGCCCCAGCATTTT.

The gene calls are TRBV20-1 and TRBJ2-2; no definite D call. The CDR3 spans 13 residues. V was clipped by 6 bases and J by 0 bases, with 8 bases between them. Germline loops: CDR1 DFQATT, CDR2 SNEGSKA (reference sequence). The CDR3 coding sequence is TGCAGTGCCCAGAACCCGAACACCGGGGAGCTGTTTTTT. Its protein is CSAQNPNTGELFF.